This T cell receptor beta chain was observed in a study of response to subunit inactivated influenza vaccine. TCRdb re-derived calls from the RT-PCR reads in MiXCR, one entry per CDR3 protein. This sample has about 570,000 distinct CDR3 sequences, with about 10% found just once. This clonotype was counted a few times. Germline CDR1 reads LGHNA; CDR2 reads YSLEER. The CDR3 sequence is 15 residues long. V was pared by 1 base and J by 4 bases, with 5 bases of the junction left unmatched. This same sample was also taken into another study, of T cells expressing NK-cell markers. That source adds: The cDNA for TCR beta came from 5'RACE template switching with UMIs. Sorted CD3+CD56+NKG2C+, CD3+CD56+NKG2C- and CD3+CD56-NKG2C+ T cells supplied TCR beta repertoires. HCMV serostatus: seven of eight sequenced donors positive, one negative. Of the CD8+ T cell pool in about 6 donors, about 1.0-7.0% was accounted for by dominant NKG2C+ clonotypes. Dominance of the CD3+CD56-NKG2C+ fraction by these clonotypes also held in a handful of donors.

Sequenced material: PBMCs from blood, taken on the day of vaccination. This sequence originates from a middle-aged man who received an inactivated influenza vaccine. The V call is TRBV4-3, the J call TRBJ2-5, with 8 bases that match TRBD1. In DNA, the CDR3 is TGCGCCAGCAGCCAAGGGACAGGGCGGGGAGAGACCCAGTACTTC. Translation: CASSQGTGRGETQYF.